Below, 11 T cell receptor beta chains from the same sample are listed, as sequenced in a study of shared clonotypes between healthy human individuals. Measured with immunoSEQ multiplex PCR; TCRdb has only the in-frame clones, and not every one. The sample has 450,000 to 500,000 clones; over 70% are singletons. Input material: PBMCs. These receptors all come from a woman in her forties in good health. Some clones in this sample may be carry-over from other donors' samples.

Many counts were recorded for this clone. The sample contains more than one DNA sequence encoding this CDR3. The genes are TRBV6-6 and TRBJ2-1; TRBD1 matches 7 bases. CDR3 length equals 15 residues. Germline lookup yields CDR1 MNHNY and CDR2 SVGAGI (reference sequence). As DNA, the CDR3 is TGTGCAATCACCGGGACAGCTTCGCGATACAATGAGCAGTTCTTC. Translating it yields CAITGTASRYNEQFF.

This clone was seen a few times. This chain connects TRBV28 to TRBJ2-5; TRBD1 matches 7 bases. The DNA end is a closer match to TRBJ2-7, so the J assignment may be wrong. The CDR3 length is 16 residues. The germline gives CDR1 MDHEN, CDR2 SYDVKM. The CDR3 DNA reads TGTGCCAGCAGTGCTATACTCGACAGGGTTCCCTACGAGCAGTACTTC. It specifies CASSAILDRVPYEQYF.

Comments on this clone: A far larger clone lies a single base away; this is likely a read error. The sample carries other DNA sequences with the same CDR3. V usage is TRBV25-1 and J usage is TRBJ2-7; 11 nucleotides agree with TRBD1. Trimming at V came to 9 bases and at J to 4 bases, leaving 8 bases not matched to a gene. Germline-derived CDR1 and CDR2 are MGHDK and SYGVNS. There are 14 residues in the CDR3. CDR3 amino acids: CASSRTGGTYEQYF. For the CDR3, the DNA is TGTGCCAGTAGTCGGACAGGGGGCACATACGAGCAGTACTTC.

This clone was counted only a few times. This may be a read error: a much more frequent sequence differs by one nucleotide. The chain is built from TRBV11-3 and TRBJ2-1; D gene uncertain. The CDR3 is made up of 15 amino acids. Germline V CDR1 and CDR2: SGHNT, YENEEA. Trimming left V 1 base short and J 8 bases short, with 15 bases between. CDR3 sequence: CASSLAPDLGDEQFF. DNA of the CDR3: TGTGCCAGCAGCTTAGCCCCGGACCTTGGAGATGAGCAGTTCTTC.

V usage is TRBV11-2 and J usage is TRBJ2-7, with D possibly matching TRBD1 (6 bases). This CDR3 is built from 15 residues. V was cut by 1 base and J by 1 base, with 11 bases left in between. Germline values: CDR1 SGHAT, CDR2 FQNNGV. The CDR3 nucleotides are TGTGCCAGCAGCTTAGTCCAGGGGCGATCCTACGAGCAGTACTTC. It translates to CASSLVQGRSYEQYF.

The chain couples TRBV7-3 to TRBJ2-1; 9 nucleotides match TRBD2. CDR3 size: 14 residues. Germline assignment: CDR1 SGHTA and CDR2 FQGTGA. The junction had 4 bases not matched to a gene; V was cut back by 5 bases and J by 5 bases. The CDR3 is CASSAGLAHNEQFF. CDR3 in DNA: TGTGCCAGCAGCGCGGGACTAGCCCACAATGAGCAGTTCTTC.

The chain combines TRBV4-1 with TRBJ1-4; D perhaps matches TRBD1 (6 bases). Trimming cost V 1 base and J 2 bases, with 14 bases left between them. This CDR3 contains 17 residues. CDR1 is MGHRA, CDR2 YSYEKL, per germline. CDR3 coding DNA: TGCGCCAGCAGCCAAGGGCCGGGAGGGGGGACTAATGAAAAACTGTTTTTT. Protein product: CASSQGPGGGTNEKLFF.

The chain combines TRBV28 with TRBJ2-1; weak D call: TRBD2 (5 bases). V lost 8 bases and J lost 8, with 7 bases in between. Germline V CDR1 and CDR2: MDHEN, SYDVKM. The CDR3 sequence is 10 residues long. DNA of the CDR3: TGTGCCAGCGAGGGTTATGAGCAGTTCTTC. Protein product: CASEGYEQFF. The variable domain in full, completed from reference TRBV28 and TRBJ2-1, reads DVKVTQSSRYLVKRTGEKVFLECVQDMDHENMFWYRQDPGLGLRLIYFSYDVKMKEKGDIPEGYSVSREKKERFSLILESASTNQTSMYLCASEGYEQFFGPGTRLTVL.

V is TRBV7-2 and J is TRBJ1-1; possibly TRBD1 for D (6 bases). Per the germline V gene, CDR1 is SGHTA and CDR2 is FQGNSA. The V end lost 5 bases, the J end lost 5 bases, and 15 bases lay between the germline ends. The CDR3 consists of 14 residues. DNA for the CDR3: TGTGCCAGCAGCCCTAACGGGGGCCGAACTGAAGCTTTCTTT. This translates into CASSPNGGRTEAFF. Based on the CDR3 plus reference TRBV7-2 and TRBJ1-1, the full variable domain is GAGVSQSPSNKVTEKGKDVELRCDPISGHTALYWYRQSLGQGLEFLIYFQGNSAPDKSGLPSDRFSAERTGGSVSTLTIQRTQQEDSAVYLCASSPNGGRTEAFFGQGTRLTVV.

V usage is TRBV11-2 and J usage is TRBJ2-1; D call uncertain. Germline CDR1 and CDR2: SGHAT and FQNNGV. The CDR3 is 13 amino acids. Trimming cost V 1 base and J 5 bases, with 6 bases left between them. In nucleotides, the CDR3 is TGTGCCAGCAGCTTAGGTCAGGACAATGAGCAGTTCTTC. As protein: CASSLGQDNEQFF.

Turning to this clone: A far larger clone is just one base off, so this is likely a read error. Other DNA variants within this sample encode the same CDR3. V gene TRBV18 combines with J gene TRBJ1-1; 7 bases map to TRBD1. The V gene's germline CDR1 is KGHSH and CDR2 LQKENI. Trimming took 1 base from V and 3 from J; bases not matched to a gene: 8. The CDR3 totals 16 residues. The CDR3 loop reads CASSPRSRGRDTEAFF. For the CDR3, the DNA is TGTGCCAGCTCACCACGATCGAGGGGGCGTGACACTGAAGCTTTCTTT.